A selection of T cell receptor beta chains follows, all from one sample in a study of neurological immune-mediated disorders. One entry per CDR3 protein, called by TCRdb with MiXCR from the 5' RACE reads. The sample contains tens of thousands of distinct CDR3 sequences, roughly 2.5% of which appear only once. Sequenced sample: PBMCs. These receptor sequences come from a man aged 45-65 years with multiple sclerosis. Both conserved end residues are part of each CDR3.

len: 16
j_gene: TRBJ1-5
v_gene: TRBV11-2
CDR3aa: CASSLAPLGRNQPQHF

len: 17
j_gene: TRBJ1-4
v_gene: TRBV5-1
CDR3aa: CASSLVGTGATNEKLFF

len: 12
j_gene: TRBJ2-5
v_gene: TRBV7-2
CDR3aa: CASSLVRETQYF

len: 14
j_gene: TRBJ2-2
v_gene: TRBV10-3
CDR3aa: CAIRGQGETGELFF

len: 15
j_gene: TRBJ1-5
v_gene: TRBV7-2
CDR3aa: CASSLGQGVNQPQHF

len: 12
j_gene: TRBJ2-5
v_gene: TRBV10-2
CDR3aa: CASSEPGETQYF

len: 15
j_gene: TRBJ2-7
v_gene: TRBV15
CDR3aa: CATSSPGQITYEQYF

len: 12
j_gene: TRBJ2-5
v_gene: TRBV2
CDR3aa: CASRWIQETQYF

len: 16
j_gene: TRBJ2-7
v_gene: TRBV10-3
CDR3aa: CAISESPTVSSYEQYF

len: 14
j_gene: TRBJ1-1
v_gene: TRBV7-3
CDR3aa: CASSPAGGNTEAFF

len: 14
j_gene: TRBJ2-1
v_gene: TRBV6-6
CDR3aa: CASRGTSEYNEQFF

len: 14
j_gene: TRBJ2-2
v_gene: TRBV9
CDR3aa: CASSLGLVTGELFF

len: 12
j_gene: TRBJ2-5
v_gene: TRBV10-3
CDR3aa: CAIRDLQETQYF

len: 13
j_gene: TRBJ1-1
v_gene: TRBV7-2
CDR3aa: CASSRDRNTEAFF

len: 16
j_gene: TRBJ2-3
v_gene: TRBV4-1
CDR3aa: CASSQVRGASTDTQYF

len: 15
j_gene: TRBJ2-1
v_gene: TRBV12-3/TRBV12-4
CDR3aa: CASSLLGQGANEQFF

len: 15
j_gene: TRBJ2-1
v_gene: TRBV5-1
CDR3aa: CASSLAGQTYNEQFF

len: 15
j_gene: TRBJ2-5
v_gene: TRBV15
CDR3aa: CATSREIQGGETQYF

len: 15
j_gene: TRBJ1-1
v_gene: TRBV5-1
CDR3aa: CASSLQGAWNTEAFF

len: 15
j_gene: TRBJ1-1
v_gene: TRBV5-5
CDR3aa: CASSPDRALRTEAFF

len: 13
j_gene: TRBJ2-7
v_gene: TRBV14
CDR3aa: CASSQGLAYEQYF

len: 15
j_gene: TRBJ2-3
v_gene: TRBV10-2
CDR3aa: CASRGTSGAIDTQYF